A single sample is the source of the 12 T cell receptor beta chains below, sequenced in a study of graft-versus-host responses after intestinal transplantation. These receptors are not linked to any known antigen. The protocol was immunoSEQ multiplex PCR, while the TCRdb copy is restricted to in-frame clones and leaves out a portion. The repertoire consists of roughly 90,000 clones, with more than 85% occurring once and the leading ten covering around 0.37%. This specimen was unstimulated CD4+ T cells sorted from spleen or lymph node cells, taken before transplant. These receptors all come from a human donor who was the organ donor for an intestinal transplant.

The table lists this clone with a count of one. This chain links TRBV7-9 with TRBJ1-6; 9 bases line up with TRBD1. J was trimmed by 7 bases and V by 4 bases; bases with no gene match: 5. This CDR3 region has 15 residues. Germline V gene sequence: CDR1 SEHNR, CDR2 FQNEAQ (reference sequence). CDR3: CASSSTGTGNSPLHF. DNA of the CDR3: TGTGCCAGCAGCTCCACCGGGACAGGGAATTCACCCCTCCACTTT.

The rearrangement joins TRBV12-5 to TRBJ1-6; 7 nucleotides match TRBD1. The CDR3 is made up of 15 amino acids. Per germline, CDR1 LGHNT and CDR2 FRNRAP. J gave up 3 bases and V 7 bases, and 6 bases lay outside the gene matches. CDR3 loop: CASAPGQSYNSPLHF. CDR3 bases: TGTGCTAGTGCTCCGGGACAGAGCTATAATTCACCCCTCCACTTT.

CDR3 residues: CASSLYLGQGMETQYF. In DNA, the CDR3 is TGTGCCAGCAGCTTATATCTTGGACAGGGGATGGAGACCCAGTACTTC. This chain uses TRBV11-3 with TRBJ2-5; the match to TRBD1 covers 9 bases. CDR1 is SGHNT and CDR2 is YENEEA in the germline V gene. This CDR3 has 16 residues. The J segment lost 5 bases and the V segment lost 2 bases, leaving 9 bases of the junction unmatched.

The chain links TRBV10-1 to TRBJ2-3, with TRBD1 matching over 8 bases. CDR3 length: 13 residues. Germline CDR1 WNHNN, CDR2 SYGVQD (reference sequence). The junction had 3 bases not matched to a gene; V was cut back by 6 bases and J by 4 bases. The CDR3 DNA sequence: TGCGCCAGCAGGGCACAGGGGGCAGATACGCAGTATTTT. Residues: CASRAQGADTQYF.

This chain links TRBV7-8 with TRBJ2-7, with 11 bases fitting TRBD2. This CDR3 comprises 16 residues. CDR1 is SGHVS, CDR2 FQNEAQ, per germline. V trimming: 6 bases; J trimming: 3 bases; junction bases outside the gene matches: 10. The CDR3 nucleotides read TGTGCCAGCAGTCGAGGTGAACTAGCGGGAGTCTACGAGCAGTACTTC. Translated, it gives CASSRGELAGVYEQYF.

The V call is TRBV15, the J call TRBJ2-5, with 9 bases matching TRBD2. After removal of 0 bases from V and 1 base from J, the junction contained 3 bases not matched to a gene. This CDR3 contains 16 residues. The germline gives CDR1 LNHNV, CDR2 YYDKDF (reference sequence). The CDR3 DNA reads TGTGCCACCAGCAGAGATGGGGGACTAGCCCAAGAGACCCAGTACTTC. The encoded protein is CATSRDGGLAQETQYF.

V and J are TRBV2 and TRBJ1-5; D gene uncertain. The CDR3 extends over 15 amino acids. The germline gives CDR1 SNHLY, CDR2 FYNNEI. Trimming stripped 5 bases from V and 0 bases from J, with 11 bases between. This CDR3 is CASSIGLNSNQPQHF. In DNA form, the CDR3 reads TGTGCCAGCAGTATTGGACTGAATAGCAATCAGCCCCAGCATTTT.

This clone was observed a few times. The chain employs TRBV2 and TRBJ2-5, with 10 bases identical to TRBD1. CDR1 is SNHLY and CDR2 is FYNNEI in the germline V gene. The length of the CDR3 is 13 residues. The V gene end was trimmed by 6 bases and the J gene end by 7 bases; junction bases not matched to a gene: 5. CDR3 in DNA: TGTGCCAGCAGATGGGACAGGGGTGGGACCCAGTACTTC. It codes for CASRWDRGGTQYF.

The chain has TRBV7-2 and TRBJ1-5, with TRBD1 matching 12 bases. Per germline, CDR1 SGHTA and CDR2 FQGNSA. This CDR3 comprises 14 residues. J lost 7 bases, V lost 4 bases, and 2 bases had no gene match. DNA of the CDR3: TGTGCCAGCAGCTGGGGACAGGGGGCACAGCCCCAGCATTTT. Protein product: CASSWGQGAQPQHF.

This chain uses TRBV5-6 with TRBJ1-2; 7 nucleotides align to TRBD1. After removal of 1 base from V and 6 bases from J, the junction contained 6 bases not matched to a gene. Germline V gene lookup returns CDR1 SGHDT and CDR2 YYEEEE. This CDR3 is built from 14 residues. This CDR3 is CASSLFDRAHGYTF. The CDR3 DNA sequence: TGTGCCAGCAGCTTGTTCGACAGGGCGCATGGCTACACCTTC.

V is TRBV2 and J is TRBJ2-5; TRBD2 matches at 9 bases. The CDR3 consists of 15 residues. Trimming at V came to 6 bases and at J to 6 bases, leaving 11 bases not matched to a gene. Germline V gene data show CDR1 as SNHLY and CDR2 as FYNNEI. CDR3 bases: TGTGCCAGCAGCGTTAATAGCGGGAGTGGGAAGACCCAGTACTTC. It encodes CASSVNSGSGKTQYF. The full variable domain, with the rest looked up from reference TRBV2 and TRBJ2-5, is EPEVTQTPSHQVTQMGQEVILRCVPISNHLYFYWYRQILGQKVEFLVSFYNNEISEKSEIFDDQFSVERPDGSNFTLKIRSTKLEDSAMYFCASSVNSGSGKTQYFGPGTRLLVL.

The rearrangement uses TRBV6-1 and TRBJ1-6, with D possibly TRBD1 on 6 matching bases. Germline loops: CDR1 MNHNS, CDR2 SASEGT. V was trimmed by 6 bases and J by 7 bases, leaving 16 bases between them. CDR3 length: 15 residues. This CDR3 is CASSEADRKNSPLHF. In DNA, the CDR3 is TGTGCCAGCAGCGAGGCCGACAGGAAAAATTCACCCCTCCACTTT.